Sequencing of this TCR beta chain was carried out in a study of cytomegalovirus exposure and HLA in healthy donors. Profiling relied on immunoSEQ multiplex PCR, and the TCRdb table lists in-frame clones only, not all of them. The sample has 71,000 or so clones; less than 95% are singletons. Study-wide results and limits: Reports indicated that the classifier achieved high specificity and sensitivity in diagnosing cytomegalovirus status. CMV antigen specificity was confirmed in vitro for a few CMV-associated chains. Across donors, most TCRs were seen rarely, yet some public ones were widespread.

Germline CDR1 and CDR2: KGHSH and LQKENI. Trimming took 3 bases from V and 0 from J, leaving 9 bases between them. This CDR3 contains 15 residues. As regards this clone: As yet, its antigen is unknown.

The specimen was PBMCs. This receptor was identified in a woman younger than 30 in good health and CMV-seronegative. This chain uses TRBV18 with TRBJ1-3; D unclear. In nucleotides, the CDR3 is TGTGCCAGCTCACCCCCCAGGAACTCTGGAAACACCATATATTTT. Residues: CASSPPRNSGNTIYF.